Presented here are 16 T cell receptor beta chains from one specimen sequenced in a study of T cells in Graves' hyperthyroidism and ophthalmopathy. RNA transcripts provided the source from which TCR beta CDR3 regions were amplified. The TCR CDR3 first-round RT-PCR relied on the HTBI primer set. TCRdb reanalysed the multiplex PCR reads using MiXCR and keeps one entry per CDR3 protein. Of some 620,000 distinct CDR3 sequences in the sample, about 16% were seen once. The source material was blood. All receptors derive from a woman in her twenties or thirties with Graves' hyperthyroidism.

In DNA form, the CDR3 reads TGTGCCAGCAGCCTGACAGGGGGAGGACTTGGTGAGCAGTTCTTC. The encoded protein is CASSLTGGGLGEQFF. V is TRBV5-4 and J is TRBJ2-1; 9 bases map to TRBD1. There are 15 residues in the CDR3. Per the germline V gene, CDR1 is SGHNT and CDR2 is YYREEE (reference sequence). Trimming at V came to 4 bases and at J to 9 bases, leaving 11 bases not matched to a gene.

CDR3 sequence reads: CASSTGLASSYEQYF. The DNA of the CDR3 is TGTGCCAGTAGTACTGGTTTAGCTTCCTCCTACGAGCAGTACTTC. This chain uses TRBV19 with TRBJ2-7, with D hard to call. The CDR3 length is 15 residues. V lost 4 bases and J lost 0, with 13 bases in between. The germline V gene encodes CDR1 LNHDA and CDR2 SQIVND (reference sequence). Drawing the rest from reference TRBV19 and TRBJ2-7, the complete variable domain is DGGITQSPKYLFRKEGQNVTLSCEQNLNHDAMYWYRQDPGQGLRLIYYSQIVNDFQKGDIAEGYSVSREKKESFPLTVTSAQKNPTAFYLCASSTGLASSYEQYFGPGTRLTVT.

The CDR3 DNA reads as TGTGCCAGCAGTAGAATAGCGGGGATCTCCTACAATGAGCAGTTCTTC. This sequence encodes CASSRIAGISYNEQFF. The chain has TRBV6-4 and TRBJ2-1, with TRBD2 identical over 8 bases. The CDR3 has 16 amino acids. V was pared by 5 bases and J by 0 bases, with 6 bases of the junction left unmatched. The germline gives CDR1 MRHNA, CDR2 SNTAGT.

There are many counts of this clonotype. This chain connects TRBV2 to TRBJ1-1, with D possibly matching TRBD1 (6 bases). Germline CDR1 and CDR2: SNHLY and FYNNEI. This CDR3 spans 14 amino acids. The germline V and J ends were trimmed by 6 bases and 3 bases, with 14 bases remaining between them. CDR3 residues: CASRGARIDTEAFF. The CDR3 DNA sequence: TGTGCCAGCAGGGGGGCTAGGATAGACACTGAAGCTTTCTTT.

The chain has TRBV14 and TRBJ2-1; D possibly corresponds to TRBD1 (6 bases). The CDR3 covers 15 residues. Trimming cost V 5 bases and J 1 base, with 12 bases left between them. Germline CDR1 reads SGHDN; CDR2 reads FVKESK. The CDR3 nucleotides read TGTGCCAGCAGCGCTCAGGGGCGTTCCTACAATGAGCAGTTCTTC. Protein: CASSAQGRSYNEQFF.

This clonotype was detected ten times or more. V usage is TRBV20-1 and J usage is TRBJ2-3; possibly TRBD2 for D (6 bases). CDR1 and CDR2 from the germline V gene are DFQATT and SNEGSKA (reference sequence). With 3 bases removed from V and 0 bases from J, the gap between germline ends came to 16 bases. This CDR3 comprises 16 residues. The CDR3 protein is CSARLGLGGSTDTQYF. CDR3 DNA sequence: TGCAGTGCTAGGTTAGGTCTAGGAGGGAGCACAGATACGCAGTATTTT.

The V call is TRBV6-2 or TRBV6-3, the J call TRBJ2-3; 11 nucleotides agree with TRBD2. The J segment lost 5 bases and the V segment lost 2 bases, leaving 3 bases of the junction unmatched. Germline V gene lookup returns CDR1 MNHEY and CDR2 SVGEGT. The CDR3 contains 15 residues. CDR3 sequence: CASSYGTSGRDTQYF. CDR3 sequence (DNA): TGTGCCAGCAGTTACGGAACTAGCGGGAGAGATACGCAGTATTTT.

The chain employs TRBV28 and TRBJ1-2; 7 bases fit TRBD1. V was clipped by 6 bases and J by 4 bases; unmatched bases: 11. The CDR3 totals 15 residues. Germline CDR1 MDHEN, CDR2 SYDVKM. CDR3 bases: TGTGCCAGCAGGCGCAGGGGGGGGGGGACCTATGGCTACACCTTC. Its translation is CASRRRGGGTYGYTF.

J is TRBJ2-7 and V is TRBV20-1; TRBD2 matches 13 bases. Germline lookup yields CDR1 DFQATT and CDR2 SNEGSKA (reference sequence). The CDR3 consists of 15 residues. V was pared by 4 bases and J by 0 bases, with 3 bases of the junction left unmatched. The CDR3 reads CSATGLAGASYEQYF. CDR3 nucleotide sequence: TGCAGTGCTACCGGACTAGCGGGGGCCTCCTACGAGCAGTACTTC.

This clonotype was detected ten times or more. The chain employs TRBV10-3 and TRBJ2-1; possible D gene TRBD2, 5 bases. CDR1 and CDR2 from the germline V gene are ENHRY and SYGVKD. Trimming removed 4 bases at V and 9 bases at J, with 19 bases between. There are 15 residues in the CDR3. The CDR3 DNA is TGTGCCATCAGTGTGACCCCCGGCGTCCGGGGTGAGCAGTTCTTC. Translated, it gives CAISVTPGVRGEQFF.

This clonotype was seen a few times. Its ends do not fully match the called genes, so a read error is possible. The V and J genes are TRBV11-2 and TRBJ2-7, with 10 positions matching TRBD2. CDR1 and CDR2 (germline): SGHAT, FQNNGV. CDR3 length: 14 amino acids. CDR3: CANSPTSGNLAQYF. CDR3 DNA sequence: TGTGCCAACAGCCCAACTAGCGGGAATTTGGCGCAGTACTTC.

The rearrangement joins TRBV5-6 to TRBJ2-7, with 10 bases that match TRBD2. The CDR3 is 15 amino acids. Per the germline V gene, CDR1 is SGHDT and CDR2 is YYEEEE. The V segment lost 1 base and the J segment 6 bases; nucleotides outside the gene matches: 7. The CDR3 DNA is TGTGCCAGCAGCTTGACTAGCGGGATGTTGGTCGAGCAGTACTTC. The encoded protein is CASSLTSGMLVEQYF.

The V and J genes are TRBV6-5 and TRBJ2-5; 7 bases agree with TRBD2. Looked up from germline, CDR1 is MNHEY and CDR2 is SVGAGI. The CDR3 has 14 residues. The J segment lost 6 bases and the V segment lost 4 bases, leaving 8 bases of the junction unmatched. CDR3 residues: CASSSGGLGKTQYF. For the CDR3, the DNA is TGTGCCAGCAGTTCGGGTGGACTAGGGAAGACCCAGTACTTC.

To note about this clonotype: Since a much larger clone is just one base distant, this may be a read error. The V and J genes are TRBV28 and TRBJ2-7, with D uncertain. The last part of the DNA fits TRBJ2-1 better; the J call may be wrong. Germline V gene lookup returns CDR1 MDHEN and CDR2 SYDVKM. CDR3 length equals 11 residues. The CDR3, as DNA: TGTCCCAGCAGGACCCTAGTCGAGCAGTTCTTC. It codes for CPSRTLVEQFF.

In its sample, this clonotype was seen many times. The rearrangement links TRBV7-2 to TRBJ1-5; D is unclear. This CDR3 comprises 13 residues. Germline CDR1 reads SGHTA; CDR2 reads FQGNSA. Trimming took off 2 bases at V and 9 bases at J, with 11 bases between the two ends. The CDR3 bases are TGTGCCAGCAGCTTAATTGATCGGGGGCCCCAGCATTTT. This encodes CASSLIDRGPQHF.

This clonotype occurred many times. V and J are TRBV7-2 and TRBJ1-4; a weak D match, TRBD1 (6 bases). This CDR3 spans 14 amino acids. Germline assignment: CDR1 SGHTA and CDR2 FQGNSA. The V and J ends lost 6 bases and 8 bases respectively, with 16 bases between them. The CDR3 nucleotides read TGTGCCAGCAGTTCAACAGGGACGGGCGAAAAACTGTTTTTT. It yields the protein CASSSTGTGEKLFF.